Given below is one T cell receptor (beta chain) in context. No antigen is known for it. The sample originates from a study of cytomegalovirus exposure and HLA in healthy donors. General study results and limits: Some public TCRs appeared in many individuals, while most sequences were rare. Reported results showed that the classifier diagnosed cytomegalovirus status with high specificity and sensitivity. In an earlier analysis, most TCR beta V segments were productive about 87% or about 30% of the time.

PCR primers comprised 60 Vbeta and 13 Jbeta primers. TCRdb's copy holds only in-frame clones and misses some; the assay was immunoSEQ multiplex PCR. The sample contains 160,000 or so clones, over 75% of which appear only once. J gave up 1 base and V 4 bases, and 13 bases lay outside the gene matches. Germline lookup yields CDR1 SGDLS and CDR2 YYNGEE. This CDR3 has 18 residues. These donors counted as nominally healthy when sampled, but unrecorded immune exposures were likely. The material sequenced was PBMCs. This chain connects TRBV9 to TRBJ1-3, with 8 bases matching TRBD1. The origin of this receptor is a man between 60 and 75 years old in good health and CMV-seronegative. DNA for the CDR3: TGTGCCAGCAGCCCGAGCGGTCACAGGGGGGTTTCTGGAAACACCATATATTTT. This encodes CASSPSGHRGVSGNTIYF. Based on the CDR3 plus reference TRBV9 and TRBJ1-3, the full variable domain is DSGVTQTPKHLITATGQRVTLRCSPRSGDLSVYWYQQSLDQGLQFLIQYYNGEERAKGNILERFSAQQFPDLHSELNLSSLELGDSALYFCASSPSGHRGVSGNTIYFGEGSWLTVV.